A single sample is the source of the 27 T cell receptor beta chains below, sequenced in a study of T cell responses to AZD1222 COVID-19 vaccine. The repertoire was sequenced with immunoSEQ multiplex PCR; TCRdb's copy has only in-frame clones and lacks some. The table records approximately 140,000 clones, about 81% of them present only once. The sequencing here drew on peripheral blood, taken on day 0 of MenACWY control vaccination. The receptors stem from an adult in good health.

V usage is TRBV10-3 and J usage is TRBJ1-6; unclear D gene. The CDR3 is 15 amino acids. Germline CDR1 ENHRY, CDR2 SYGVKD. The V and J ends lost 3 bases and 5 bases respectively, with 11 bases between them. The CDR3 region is CAISDGSSHNSPLHF. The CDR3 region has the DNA TGTGCCATCAGTGATGGCAGTTCCCATAATTCACCCCTCCACTTT.

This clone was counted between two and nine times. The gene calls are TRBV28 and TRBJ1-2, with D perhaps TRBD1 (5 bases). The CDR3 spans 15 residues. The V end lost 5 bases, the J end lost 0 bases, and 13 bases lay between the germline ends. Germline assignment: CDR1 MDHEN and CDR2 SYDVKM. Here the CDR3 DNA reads TGTGCCAGCAGTCCGATTAGAGGGGCTAACTATGGCTACACCTTC. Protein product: CASSPIRGANYGYTF.

The CDR3 sequence is CASSLGQGVYIQYF. The CDR3, as DNA: TGTGCCAGCAGCCTAGGACAAGGGGTCTACATTCAGTACTTC. The rearrangement uses TRBV5-5 and TRBJ2-4; tentatively, D is TRBD1 (5 bases). V was pared by 4 bases and J by 8 bases, with 16 bases between. This CDR3 is 14 amino acids long. Germline CDR1 is SGHKS and CDR2 is YYEKEE (reference sequence).

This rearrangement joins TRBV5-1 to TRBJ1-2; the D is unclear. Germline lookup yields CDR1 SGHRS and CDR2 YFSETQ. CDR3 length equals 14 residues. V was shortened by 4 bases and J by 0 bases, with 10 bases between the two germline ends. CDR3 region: CASSDQRPNYGYTF. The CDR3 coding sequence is TGCGCCAGCAGCGACCAGAGACCTAACTATGGCTACACCTTC. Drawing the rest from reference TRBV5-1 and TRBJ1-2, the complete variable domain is KAGVTQTPRYLIKTRGQQVTLSCSPISGHRSVSWYQQTPGQGLQFLFEYFSETQRNKGNFPGRFSGRQFSNSRSEMNVSTLELGDSALYLCASSDQRPNYGYTFGSGTRLTVV.

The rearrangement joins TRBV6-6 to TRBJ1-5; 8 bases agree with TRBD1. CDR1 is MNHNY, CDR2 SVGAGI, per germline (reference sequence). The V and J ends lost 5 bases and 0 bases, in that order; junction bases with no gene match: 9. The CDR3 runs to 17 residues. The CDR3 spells CASSRKWTGISNQPQHF. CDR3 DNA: TGTGCCAGCAGTCGAAAATGGACAGGGATTAGCAATCAGCCCCAGCATTTT.

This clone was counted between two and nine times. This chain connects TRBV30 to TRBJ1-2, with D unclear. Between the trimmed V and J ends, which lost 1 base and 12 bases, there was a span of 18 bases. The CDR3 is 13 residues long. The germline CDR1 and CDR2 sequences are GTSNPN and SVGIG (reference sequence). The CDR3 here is CAWSEGWEGGNTF. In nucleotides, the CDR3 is TGTGCCTGGAGTGAAGGGTGGGAGGGAGGTAACACCTTC.

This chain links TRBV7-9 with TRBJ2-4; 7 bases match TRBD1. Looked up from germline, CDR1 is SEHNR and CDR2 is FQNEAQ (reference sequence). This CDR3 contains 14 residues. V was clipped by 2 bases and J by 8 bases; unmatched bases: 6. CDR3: CASSLNRGRDIQYF. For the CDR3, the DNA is TGTGCCAGCAGCTTAAACAGGGGTAGGGACATTCAGTACTTC.

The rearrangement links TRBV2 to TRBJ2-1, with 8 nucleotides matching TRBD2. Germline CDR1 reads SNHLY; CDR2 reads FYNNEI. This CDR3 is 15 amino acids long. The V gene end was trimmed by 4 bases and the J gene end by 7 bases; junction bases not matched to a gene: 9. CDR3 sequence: CASSVSRGARNEQFF. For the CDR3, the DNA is TGTGCCAGCAGTGTTTCGCGGGGGGCGAGGAATGAGCAGTTCTTC.

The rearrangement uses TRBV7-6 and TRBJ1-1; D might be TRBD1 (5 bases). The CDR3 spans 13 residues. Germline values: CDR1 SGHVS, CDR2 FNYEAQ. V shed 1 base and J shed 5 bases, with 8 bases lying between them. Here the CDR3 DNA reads TGTGCCAGCAGCTTAGGGGGGGTAACTGAAGCTTTCTTT. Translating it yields CASSLGGVTEAFF.

CDR3: CASSLYGGGIGYTF. The CDR3 region has the DNA TGTGCCAGCAGTTTATATGGGGGTGGTATCGGCTACACCTTC. The chain links TRBV28 to TRBJ1-2, with D maybe TRBD1 (5 bases). The CDR3 extends over 14 amino acids. In germline, CDR1 is MDHEN, CDR2 SYDVKM. The V end lost 1 base, the J end lost 8 bases, and 14 bases lay between the germline ends.

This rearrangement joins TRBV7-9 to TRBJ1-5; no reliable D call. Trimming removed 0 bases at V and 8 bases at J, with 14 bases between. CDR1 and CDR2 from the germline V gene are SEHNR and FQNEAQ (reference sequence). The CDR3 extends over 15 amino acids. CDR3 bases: TGTGCCAGCAGCTTAGCGGATGGGGTCTTGGAGCCCCAGCATTTT. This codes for CASSLADGVLEPQHF. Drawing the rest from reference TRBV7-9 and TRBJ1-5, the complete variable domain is DTGVSQNPRHKITKRGQNVTFRCDPISEHNRLYWYRQTLGQGPEFLTYFQNEAQLEKSRLLSDRFSAERPKGSFSTLEIQRTEQGDSAMYLCASSLADGVLEPQHFGDGTRLSIL.

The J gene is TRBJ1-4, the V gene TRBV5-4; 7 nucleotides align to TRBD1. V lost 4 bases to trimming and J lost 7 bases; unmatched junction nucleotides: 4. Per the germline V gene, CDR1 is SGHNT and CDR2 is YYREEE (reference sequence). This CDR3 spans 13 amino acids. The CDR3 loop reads CASSVGDSEKLFF. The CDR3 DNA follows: TGTGCCAGCAGCGTAGGGGACAGTGAAAAACTGTTTTTT.

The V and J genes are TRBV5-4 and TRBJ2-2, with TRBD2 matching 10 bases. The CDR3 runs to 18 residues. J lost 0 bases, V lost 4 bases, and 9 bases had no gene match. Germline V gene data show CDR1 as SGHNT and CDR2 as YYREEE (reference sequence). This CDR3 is CASSPRERGGANTGELFF. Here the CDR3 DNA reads TGTGCCAGCAGCCCCCGGGAGCGGGGGGGCGCGAACACCGGGGAGCTGTTTTTT.

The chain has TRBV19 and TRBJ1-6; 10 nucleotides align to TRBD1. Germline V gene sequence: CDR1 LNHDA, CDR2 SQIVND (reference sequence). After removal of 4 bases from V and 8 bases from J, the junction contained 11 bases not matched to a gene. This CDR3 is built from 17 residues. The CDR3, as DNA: TGTGCCAGTAGTACCCCAACCGGGACAGGGGCCCATTCACCCCTCCACTTT. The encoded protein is CASSTPTGTGAHSPLHF.

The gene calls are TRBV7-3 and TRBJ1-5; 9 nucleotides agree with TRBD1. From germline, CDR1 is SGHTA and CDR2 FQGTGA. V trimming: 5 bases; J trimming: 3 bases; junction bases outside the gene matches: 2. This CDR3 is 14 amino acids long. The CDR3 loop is CASSHRGHNQPQHF. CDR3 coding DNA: TGTGCCAGCAGCCACAGGGGGCACAATCAGCCCCAGCATTTT.

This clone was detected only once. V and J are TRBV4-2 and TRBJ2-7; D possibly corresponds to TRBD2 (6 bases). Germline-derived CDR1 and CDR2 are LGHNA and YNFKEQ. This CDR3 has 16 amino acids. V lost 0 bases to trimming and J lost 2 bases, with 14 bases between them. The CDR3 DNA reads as TGTGCCAGCAGCCAAGATGGGGCGGGGACGACCTACGAGCAGTACTTC. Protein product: CASSQDGAGTTYEQYF.

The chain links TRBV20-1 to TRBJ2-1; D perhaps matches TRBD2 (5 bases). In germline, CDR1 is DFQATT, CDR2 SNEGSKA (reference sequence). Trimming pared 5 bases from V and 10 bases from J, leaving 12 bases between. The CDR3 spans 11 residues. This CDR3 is CSAGPPGEQFF. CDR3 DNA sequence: TGCAGTGCTGGACCTCCGGGGGAGCAGTTCTTC.

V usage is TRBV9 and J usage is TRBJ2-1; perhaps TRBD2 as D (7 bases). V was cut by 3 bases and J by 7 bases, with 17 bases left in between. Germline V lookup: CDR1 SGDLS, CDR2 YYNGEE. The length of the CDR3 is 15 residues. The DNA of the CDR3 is TGTGCCAGCAGCGAAAGGGGGGGCCGTATGAATGAGCAGTTCTTC. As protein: CASSERGGRMNEQFF.

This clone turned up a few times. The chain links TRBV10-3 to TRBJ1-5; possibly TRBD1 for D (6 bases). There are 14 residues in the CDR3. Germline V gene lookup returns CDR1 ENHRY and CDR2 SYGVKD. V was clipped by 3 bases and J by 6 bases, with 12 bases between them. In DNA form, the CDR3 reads TGTGCCATCAGTGACAGGGGTTCGGGTCAGCCCCAGCATTTT. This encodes CAISDRGSGQPQHF.

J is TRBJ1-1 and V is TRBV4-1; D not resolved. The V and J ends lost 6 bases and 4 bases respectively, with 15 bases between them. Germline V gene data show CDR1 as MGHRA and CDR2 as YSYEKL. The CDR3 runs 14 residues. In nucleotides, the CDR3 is TGCGCCAGCAGAACCGTCCAGGCTGCCACTGAAGCTTTCTTT. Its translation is CASRTVQAATEAFF.

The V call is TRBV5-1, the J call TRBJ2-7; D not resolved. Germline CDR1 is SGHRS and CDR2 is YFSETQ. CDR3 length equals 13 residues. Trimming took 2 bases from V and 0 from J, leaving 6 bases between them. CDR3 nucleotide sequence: TGCGCCAGCAGCTTCCCAGGCTCCTACGAGCAGTACGTC. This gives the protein CASSFPGSYEQYV.

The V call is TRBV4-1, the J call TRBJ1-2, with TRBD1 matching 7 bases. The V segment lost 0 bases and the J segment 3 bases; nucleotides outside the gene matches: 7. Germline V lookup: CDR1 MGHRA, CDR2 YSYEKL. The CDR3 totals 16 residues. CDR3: CASSQDARGPHYGYTF. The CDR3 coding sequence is TGCGCCAGCAGCCAAGATGCAAGGGGGCCTCACTATGGCTACACCTTC.

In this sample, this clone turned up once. The CDR3 DNA reads TGTGCCAGCAGTTTGTCTCAGGCGGCAAGGAGCACTGAAGCTTTCTTT. Amino acids: CASSLSQAARSTEAFF. V and J are TRBV27 and TRBJ1-1; D unclear. V dropped 3 bases and J dropped 4 bases, with 18 bases sitting between them. Germline V gene lookup returns CDR1 MNHEY and CDR2 SMNVEV (reference sequence). The CDR3 has 16 amino acids.

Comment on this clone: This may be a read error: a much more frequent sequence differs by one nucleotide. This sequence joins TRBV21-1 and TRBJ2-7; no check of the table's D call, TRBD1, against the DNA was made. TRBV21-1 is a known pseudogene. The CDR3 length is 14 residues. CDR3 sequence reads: CASSPSGSCYEQYF. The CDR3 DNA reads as TGTGCCAGCAGCCCGTCAGGATCCTGTTACGAGCAGTACTTC.

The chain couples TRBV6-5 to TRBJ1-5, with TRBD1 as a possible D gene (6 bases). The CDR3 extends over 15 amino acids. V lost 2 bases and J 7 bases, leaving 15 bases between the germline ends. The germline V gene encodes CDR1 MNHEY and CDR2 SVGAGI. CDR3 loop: CASSYGVAGAQPQHF. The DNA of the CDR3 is TGTGCCAGCAGTTACGGCGTTGCAGGGGCCCAGCCCCAGCATTTT.

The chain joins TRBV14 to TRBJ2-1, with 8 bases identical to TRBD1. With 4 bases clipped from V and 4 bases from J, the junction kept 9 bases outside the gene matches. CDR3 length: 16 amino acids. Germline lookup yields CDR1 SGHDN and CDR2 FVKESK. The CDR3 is CASSPVTGARYNEQFF. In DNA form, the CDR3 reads TGTGCCAGCAGCCCTGTGACAGGGGCCAGGTACAATGAGCAGTTCTTC.

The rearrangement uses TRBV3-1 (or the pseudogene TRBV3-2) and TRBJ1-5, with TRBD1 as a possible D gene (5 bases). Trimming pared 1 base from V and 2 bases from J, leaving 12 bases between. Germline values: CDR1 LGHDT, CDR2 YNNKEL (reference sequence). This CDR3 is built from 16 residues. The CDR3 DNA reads TGTGCCAGCAGCCAAGGAGGGGTTTGGGGCAATCAGCCCCAGCATTTT. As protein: CASSQGGVWGNQPQHF.